This is a list of T cell receptor beta chains from one sample in a study of blood T cells in healthy people across ages. MiXCR, run by TCRdb on the 5' RACE reads, gives a single entry per CDR3 protein. The data show hundreds of thousands of distinct CDR3 sequences, around a fifth seen once. Material: blood. Receptor source: a man between 65 and 80 years old in good health. The CDR3 runs from the conserved cysteine through the conserved F or W. The D gene is left open where the match is weak. Clone size is shown for a subset of rows, as once, few, many or a class of expanded clone.

v_gene: TRBV28; j_gene: TRBJ2-5; abundance: few; d_gene: TRBD2; CDR3aa: CASSLALAGLQETQYF; CDR3nt: TGTGCCAGCAGTTTGGCGCTAGCGGGTCTCCAAGAGACCCAGTACTTC
v_gene: TRBV12-3/TRBV12-4; j_gene: TRBJ1-6; abundance: few; d_gene: -; CDR3aa: CASSRGGIASPLHF; CDR3nt: TGTGCCAGCAGTCGAGGGGGGATCGCTTCACCCCTCCACTTT
v_gene: TRBV29-1; j_gene: TRBJ2-3; abundance: -; d_gene: -; CDR3aa: CSVRQGGFTDTQYF; CDR3nt: TGCAGCGTGAGACAGGGAGGGTTCACAGATACGCAGTATTTT
v_gene: TRBV12-3/TRBV12-4; j_gene: TRBJ1-2; abundance: many; d_gene: -; CDR3aa: CASSLQGPYGYTF; CDR3nt: TGTGCCAGCAGTCTGCAGGGACCCTATGGCTACACCTTC
v_gene: TRBV27; j_gene: TRBJ2-3; abundance: few; d_gene: -; CDR3aa: CASRQLASGVSDTQYF; CDR3nt: TGTGCCAGCAGACAACTAGCATCGGGGGTGTCAGATACGCAGTATTTT
v_gene: TRBV20-1; j_gene: TRBJ1-2; abundance: -; d_gene: TRBD1; CDR3aa: CSPSTQGNYGYTF; CDR3nt: TGCAGCCCGAGCACACAGGGGAACTATGGCTACACCTTC
v_gene: TRBV7-9; j_gene: TRBJ2-3; abundance: -; d_gene: -; CDR3aa: CASSFPQDTQYF; CDR3nt: TGTGCCAGCAGCTTCCCGCAAGATACGCAGTATTTT
v_gene: TRBV6-6; j_gene: TRBJ1-1; abundance: few; d_gene: TRBD1; CDR3aa: CASSWTGGLGTEAFF; CDR3nt: TGTGCCAGCAGTTGGACAGGCGGGTTGGGCACTGAAGCTTTCTTT
v_gene: TRBV5-1; j_gene: TRBJ1-2; abundance: few; d_gene: -; CDR3aa: CASSLGITDYGYTF; CDR3nt: TGCGCCAGCAGCTTGGGAATTACAGACTATGGCTACACCTTC
v_gene: TRBV27; j_gene: TRBJ1-4; abundance: few; d_gene: TRBD1; CDR3aa: CASSSSGGAGEKLFF; CDR3nt: TGTGCCAGCAGTTCATCAGGGGGGGCCGGGGAAAAACTGTTTTTT
v_gene: TRBV29-1; j_gene: TRBJ2-3; abundance: few; d_gene: TRBD2; CDR3aa: CSVATSGGQADTQYF; CDR3nt: TGCAGCGTCGCGACTAGCGGGGGGCAGGCAGATACGCAGTATTTT
v_gene: TRBV28; j_gene: TRBJ2-7; abundance: -; d_gene: -; CDR3aa: CASVKGMGSYEQYF; CDR3nt: TGTGCCAGTGTTAAGGGAATGGGCTCCTACGAGCAGTACTTC
v_gene: TRBV7-3; j_gene: TRBJ2-1; abundance: -; d_gene: TRBD2; CDR3aa: CASSLFPGLAYNEQFF; CDR3nt: TGTGCCAGCAGCTTATTTCCGGGACTAGCGTACAATGAGCAGTTCTTC
v_gene: TRBV7-9; j_gene: TRBJ2-5; abundance: many; d_gene: TRBD2; CDR3aa: CASSFPGLAGGITKETQYF; CDR3nt: TGTGCCAGCAGCTTCCCAGGACTAGCGGGAGGGATTACCAAAGAGACCCAGTACTTC
v_gene: TRBV4-3; j_gene: TRBJ1-4; abundance: -; d_gene: TRBD1; CDR3aa: CASSQGGTDYEKLFF; CDR3nt: TGCGCCAGCAGCCAAGGAGGGACAGATTATGAAAAACTGTTTTTT
v_gene: TRBV7-2; j_gene: TRBJ2-1; abundance: -; d_gene: TRBD2; CDR3aa: CASSPSGLADNEQFF; CDR3nt: TGTGCCAGCAGCCCCTCCGGACTAGCGGACAATGAGCAGTTCTTC
v_gene: TRBV7-2; j_gene: TRBJ2-2; abundance: -; d_gene: TRBD2; CDR3aa: CASSVERGGTGELFF; CDR3nt: TGTGCCAGCAGCGTTGAGCGGGGCGGCACCGGGGAGCTGTTTTTT
v_gene: TRBV7-2; j_gene: TRBJ2-1; abundance: -; d_gene: TRBD2; CDR3aa: CASGLAGGWNEQFF; CDR3nt: TGTGCCAGCGGCTTAGCGGGGGGATGGAATGAGCAGTTCTTC
v_gene: TRBV24-1; j_gene: TRBJ2-1; abundance: few; d_gene: TRBD1; CDR3aa: CATSDMGTGGNEQFF; CDR3nt: TGTGCCACCAGTGATATGGGGACAGGGGGCAATGAGCAGTTCTTC
v_gene: TRBV4-1; j_gene: TRBJ1-4; abundance: few; d_gene: -; CDR3aa: CASSQEDSAANEKLFF; CDR3nt: TGCGCCAGCAGCCAAGAGGACAGTGCGGCTAATGAAAAACTGTTTTTT
v_gene: TRBV2; j_gene: TRBJ2-3; abundance: -; d_gene: TRBD2; CDR3aa: CASRAPSGGTDTQYF; CDR3nt: TGTGCCAGCAGGGCTCCCAGCGGGGGCACAGATACGCAGTATTTT
v_gene: TRBV7-8; j_gene: TRBJ2-5; abundance: few; d_gene: -; CDR3aa: CARVLPLQETQYF; CDR3nt: TGTGCCAGGGTCCTACCTCTCCAAGAGACCCAGTACTTC
v_gene: TRBV20-1; j_gene: TRBJ1-2; abundance: -; d_gene: -; CDR3aa: CSARVTQGLYGYTF; CDR3nt: TGCAGTGCTAGAGTGACCCAAGGTCTCTATGGCTACACCTTC
v_gene: TRBV3-1; j_gene: TRBJ1-2; abundance: -; d_gene: -; CDR3aa: CASSPRGRAFYGYTF; CDR3nt: TGTGCCAGCAGCCCCCGGGGCCGGGCATTCTATGGCTACACCTTC
v_gene: TRBV7-2; j_gene: TRBJ2-3; abundance: once; d_gene: -; CDR3aa: CASRKAGLTDTQYF; CDR3nt: TGTGCCAGCCGCAAGGCGGGGCTGACAGATACGCAGTATTTT
v_gene: TRBV20-1; j_gene: TRBJ1-3; abundance: -; d_gene: -; CDR3aa: CSAFPDSSGNTIYF; CDR3nt: TGCAGTGCTTTCCCGGACAGCTCTGGAAACACCATATATTTT
v_gene: TRBV24-1; j_gene: TRBJ1-2; abundance: few; d_gene: -; CDR3aa: CATSDSGRGAYGYTF; CDR3nt: TGTGCCACCAGTGATTCGGGCAGGGGAGCCTATGGCTACACCTTC
v_gene: TRBV12-3/TRBV12-4; j_gene: TRBJ1-5; abundance: -; d_gene: -; CDR3aa: CASSLAQGSNQPQHF; CDR3nt: TGTGCCAGCAGTTTAGCTCAGGGAAGCAATCAGCCCCAGCATTTT
v_gene: TRBV5-1; j_gene: TRBJ1-4; abundance: -; d_gene: -; CDR3aa: CASSLEQNNEKLFF; CDR3nt: TGCGCCAGCAGCTTGGAGCAGAATAATGAAAAACTGTTTTTT
v_gene: TRBV20-1; j_gene: TRBJ1-5; abundance: few; d_gene: TRBD1; CDR3aa: CSARGNTGDVREYSNQPQHF; CDR3nt: TGCAGTGCTAGAGGCAATACAGGGGATGTTCGGGAATATAGCAATCAGCCCCAGCATTTT
v_gene: TRBV6-1; j_gene: TRBJ1-1; abundance: -; d_gene: TRBD1; CDR3aa: CASSRSGAGGNTEAFF; CDR3nt: TGTGCCAGCAGCCGAAGCGGGGCAGGGGGGAACACTGAAGCTTTCTTT
v_gene: TRBV7-3; j_gene: TRBJ2-6; abundance: -; d_gene: -; CDR3aa: CASSLTPASGANVLTF; CDR3nt: TGTGCCAGCAGCCTAACTCCGGCATCTGGGGCCAACGTCCTGACTTTC
v_gene: TRBV6-1; j_gene: TRBJ1-1; abundance: few; d_gene: -; CDR3aa: CASSGWGSSTEAFF; CDR3nt: TGTGCCAGCAGTGGTTGGGGGAGCAGTACTGAAGCTTTCTTT
v_gene: TRBV7-9; j_gene: TRBJ2-5; abundance: few; d_gene: -; CDR3aa: CASSLAPGLGETQYF; CDR3nt: TGTGCCAGCAGCTTAGCGCCGGGGTTGGGCGAGACCCAGTACTTC
v_gene: TRBV21-1; j_gene: TRBJ2-5; abundance: -; d_gene: -; CDR3aa: CASPLDRASQETQYF; CDR3nt: TGTGCCAGCCCCCTGGACAGGGCCTCTCAAGAGACCCAGTACTTC
v_gene: TRBV30; j_gene: TRBJ2-4; abundance: few; d_gene: TRBD1; CDR3aa: CAWNRDSQNIQYF; CDR3nt: TGTGCCTGGAACCGGGACAGCCAAAACATTCAGTACTTC
v_gene: TRBV11-2; j_gene: TRBJ2-3; abundance: few; d_gene: -; CDR3aa: CASSLGVGLGTDTQYF; CDR3nt: TGTGCCAGCAGCTTAGGGGTAGGCCTAGGAACAGATACGCAGTATTTT
v_gene: TRBV6-1; j_gene: TRBJ1-2; abundance: -; d_gene: -; CDR3aa: CASSEGPTYGYTF; CDR3nt: TGTGCCAGCAGTGAAGGACCGACCTATGGCTACACCTTC
v_gene: TRBV2; j_gene: TRBJ2-2; abundance: once; d_gene: -; CDR3aa: CASSDWGVETNTGELFF; CDR3nt: TGTGCCAGCAGTGATTGGGGGGTTGAGACGAACACCGGGGAGCTGTTTTTT
v_gene: TRBV18; j_gene: TRBJ2-1; abundance: -; d_gene: -; CDR3aa: CASSPLRSSYNEQFF; CDR3nt: TGTGCCAGCAGTCCCCTGCGGAGCTCCTACAATGAGCAGTTCTTC
v_gene: TRBV7-8; j_gene: TRBJ1-2; abundance: many; d_gene: -; CDR3aa: CASSDQVWGAVGNYGYTF; CDR3nt: TGTGCCAGCAGTGACCAAGTCTGGGGGGCCGTGGGTAACTATGGCTACACCTTC
v_gene: TRBV3-1; j_gene: TRBJ1-5; abundance: many; d_gene: -; CDR3aa: CASSQGNQPQHF; CDR3nt: TGTGCCAGCAGCCAAGGGAATCAGCCCCAGCATTTT
v_gene: TRBV3-1; j_gene: TRBJ2-1; abundance: few; d_gene: TRBD2; CDR3aa: CASSQEASGRAPYNEQFF; CDR3nt: TGTGCCAGCAGCCAAGAGGCTAGCGGGAGGGCCCCCTACAATGAGCAGTTCTTC
v_gene: TRBV11-3; j_gene: TRBJ2-3; abundance: -; d_gene: -; CDR3aa: CASSLGQAHTQYF; CDR3nt: TGTGCCAGCAGCTTAGGACAGGCACATACGCAGTATTTT
v_gene: TRBV5-6; j_gene: TRBJ1-5; abundance: -; d_gene: TRBD1; CDR3aa: CASSRGTGGPNQPQHF; CDR3nt: TGTGCCAGCAGCCGCGGGACAGGGGGCCCGAATCAGCCCCAGCATTTT
v_gene: TRBV9; j_gene: TRBJ2-7; abundance: few; d_gene: TRBD1; CDR3aa: CASSGNRGRSGYEQYF; CDR3nt: TGTGCCAGCAGCGGGAACAGGGGGCGCTCGGGCTACGAGCAGTACTTC
v_gene: TRBV25-1; j_gene: TRBJ1-2; abundance: few; d_gene: TRBD1; CDR3aa: CASSASGTGGFRGYTF; CDR3nt: TGTGCCAGCAGTGCGTCTGGGACAGGGGGTTTTCGGGGCTACACCTTC